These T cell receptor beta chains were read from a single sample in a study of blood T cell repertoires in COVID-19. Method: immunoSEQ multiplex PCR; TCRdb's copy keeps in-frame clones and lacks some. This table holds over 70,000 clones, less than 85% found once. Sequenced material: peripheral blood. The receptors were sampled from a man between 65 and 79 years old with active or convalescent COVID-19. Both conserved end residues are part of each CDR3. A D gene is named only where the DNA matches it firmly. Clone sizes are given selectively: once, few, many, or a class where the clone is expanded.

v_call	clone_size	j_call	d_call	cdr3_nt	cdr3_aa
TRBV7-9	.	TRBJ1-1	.	TGTGCCAGCAGCTCGCCAACCGTGGGGGAGGACACTGAAGCTTTCTTT	CASSSPTVGEDTEAFF
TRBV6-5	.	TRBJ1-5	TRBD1	TGTGCCAGCAGGTCAGGACAGGGTCCTCAGCCCCAGCATTTT	CASRSGQGPQPQHF
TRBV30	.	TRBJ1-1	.	TGTGCCTGGAGTCGAGGGATAACACCTGAAGCTTTCTTT	CAWSRGITPEAFF
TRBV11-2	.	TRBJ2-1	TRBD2	TGTGCCAGCAGTCTTGCCCCCACTAGCGGGGGGTCCTACAATGAGCAGTTCTTC	CASSLAPTSGGSYNEQFF
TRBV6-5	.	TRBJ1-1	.	TGTGCCAGCAGCAAGACAGAGAACACTGAAGCTTTCTTT	CASSKTENTEAFF
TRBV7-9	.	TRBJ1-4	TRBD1	TGTGCCAGCAGCGCCGTCGGACAGGGATGGGAAAAACTGTTTTTT	CASSAVGQGWEKLFF
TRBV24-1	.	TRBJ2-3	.	TGTGCCACCAGTGATTTGAACAGGGCCACAGATACGCAGTATTTT	CATSDLNRATDTQYF
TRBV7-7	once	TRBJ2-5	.	TGTGCCAGCAGCCAAAACCGGGATTGGGGTACAGAGACCCAGTACTTC	CASSQNRDWGTETQYF
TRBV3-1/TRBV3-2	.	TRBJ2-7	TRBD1	TGTGCCAGCAGCAATCACGGGACAGGGGTAGGCTACGAGCAGTACTTC	CASSNHGTGVGYEQYF
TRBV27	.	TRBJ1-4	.	TGTGCCAGCAGTCGGGGGGGAGATGAAAAACTGTTTTTT	CASSRGGDEKLFF
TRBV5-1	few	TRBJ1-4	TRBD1	TGCGCCAGCAGCGGTCCGGGACAGGGAAATGAAAAACTGTTTTTT	CASSGPGQGNEKLFF
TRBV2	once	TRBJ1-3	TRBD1	TGTGCCAGCAGTGGGACAGGGCTGGGAAACACCATATATTTT	CASSGTGLGNTIYF
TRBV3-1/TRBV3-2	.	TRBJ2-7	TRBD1	TGTGCCAGCAGCCTAAGGACAGGGGCTGAGGAGCAGTACTTC	CASSLRTGAEEQYF
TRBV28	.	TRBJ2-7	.	TGTGCCACCAGATTGGGCTATAGTTACGAGCAGTACTTC	CATRLGYSYEQYF
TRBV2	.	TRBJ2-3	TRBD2	TGTGCCAGCCGGGGAGCGGGGGGTAGAACAGATACGCAGTATTTT	CASRGAGGRTDTQYF
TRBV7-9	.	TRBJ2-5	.	TGTGCCAGCAGCCCATGGGCCAGAGGGTTCGAGACCCAGTACTTC	CASSPWARGFETQYF
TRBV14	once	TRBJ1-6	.	TGTGCCAGCAGCCCGGACAGCGCGGCCCCCCTCCACTTT	CASSPDSAAPLHF
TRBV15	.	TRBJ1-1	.	TGTGCCACCAGCGTTTCAGGACTAAACACTGAAGCTTTCTTT	CATSVSGLNTEAFF
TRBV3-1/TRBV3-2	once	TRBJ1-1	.	TGTGCCAGCAGATTCGACAGGAACACTGAAGCTTTCTTT	CASRFDRNTEAFF
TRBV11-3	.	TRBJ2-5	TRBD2	TGTGCCAGCAGCTTCAATCTAGCGGGGGCGGGGGAGACCCAGTACTTC	CASSFNLAGAGETQYF
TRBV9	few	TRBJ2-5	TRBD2	TGTGCCAGCAGCGTAGCTTTGGGACTACAAGAGACCCAGTACTTC	CASSVALGLQETQYF
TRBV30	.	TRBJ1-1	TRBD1	TGTGCCTTACTTGGACAGGCAAACACTGAAGCTTTCTTT	CALLGQANTEAFF
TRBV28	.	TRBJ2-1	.	TGTGCCAGCAGTTTATTTATTGGGGGCGCGAAAAACAATGAGCAGTTCTTC	CASSLFIGGAKNNEQFF
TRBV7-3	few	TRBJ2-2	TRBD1	TGTGCCAGCAGCTTAGGGGACAGGGTCGGCGCCGGGGAGCTGTTTTTT	CASSLGDRVGAGELFF
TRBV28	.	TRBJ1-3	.	TGTGCCAGCAGTCGGACAGCCACTGGAAACACCATATATTTT	CASSRTATGNTIYF
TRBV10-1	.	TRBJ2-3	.	TGCGCCAGCAGTGAGTTCAGGGTAGATACGCAGTATTTT	CASSEFRVDTQYF
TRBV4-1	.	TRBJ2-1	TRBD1	TGCGCCAGCAGCCTCCGGGACAGGGTAACAAATGAGCAGTTCTTC	CASSLRDRVTNEQFF
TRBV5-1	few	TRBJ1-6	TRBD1	TGCGCCAGCAGCTTGGAGAGTAGGGCAGGGGGGTATTCACCCCTCCACTTT	CASSLESRAGGYSPLHF
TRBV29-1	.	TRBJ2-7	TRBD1	TGCAGCGTTGGGACGACAGGGATGACCTACGAGCAGTACTTC	CSVGTTGMTYEQYF
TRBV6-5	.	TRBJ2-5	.	TGTGCCAGCAGTCCTAGTGTAGAGACCCAGTACTTC	CASSPSVETQYF
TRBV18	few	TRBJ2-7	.	TGTGCCAGCTCACCGACGACAGAAGCCTACGAGCAGTACTTC	CASSPTTEAYEQYF
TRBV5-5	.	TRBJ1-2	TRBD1	TGTGCCAGCAGTAAGGACAGGGGGAAATATGGCTACACCTTC	CASSKDRGKYGYTF
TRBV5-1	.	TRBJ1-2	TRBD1	TGCGCCAGCAGCTTCCGAGACAGGGAAGGCTACACCTTC	CASSFRDREGYTF
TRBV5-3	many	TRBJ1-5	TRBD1	TGTGCCAGAAGCCGACTTACCCCTATCCGGGACAGGGTTTGTCAGCCCCAGCATTTT	CARSRLTPIRDRVCQPQHF
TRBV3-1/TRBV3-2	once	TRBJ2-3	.	TGTGCCAGCAGCCACATAGGGGGGGGGCGGAAACCAAATACGCAGTATTTT	CASSHIGGGRKPNTQYF
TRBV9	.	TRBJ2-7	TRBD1	TGTGCCAGCAGCGTCCGCGACAGGGGGCAGGGAGAGCAGTACTTC	CASSVRDRGQGEQYF
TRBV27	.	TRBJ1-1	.	TGTGCCAGCGGCGAACCTCAGGGAACTGAAGCTTTCTTT	CASGEPQGTEAFF